This is a list of T cell receptor beta chains from one sample in a study of blood T cell repertoires in COVID-19. Only in-frame clones appear in the TCRdb table, and some are missing; sequencing was by immunoSEQ multiplex PCR. The sample contains about 440,000 clones, about 90% of which appear only once. What was sequenced was PBMCs or T cells enriched from blood (not recorded which). These receptors were obtained from a young woman with acute COVID-19. Each CDR3 is given with its conserved first and last residue. A D gene is named only where the DNA matches it firmly. A clone size is listed for some rows: how often the clone was seen (once, few, many), or a class if it is expanded.

V gene	clone size	D gene	J gene	CDR3 DNA	CDR3 protein
TRBV28	-	TRBD1	TRBJ2-5	TGTGCCAGCAGTCGACAGGGGGCCTCCCAAGAGACCCAGTACTTC	CASSRQGASQETQYF
TRBV9	-	TRBD1	TRBJ1-4	TGTGCCAGCAGCGGCCAGGGGGCGGCTAATGAAAAACTGTTTTTT	CASSGQGAANEKLFF
TRBV6-1	-	TRBD1	TRBJ2-7	TGTGCCAGCAGTGTAGCAGGGACAGGGTCTGACGAGCAGTACTTC	CASSVAGTGSDEQYF
TRBV27	-	-	TRBJ1-3	TGTGCCAGCAGAAGGGGTGGTTCTGGAAACACCATATATTTT	CASRRGGSGNTIYF
TRBV5-4	-	TRBD1	TRBJ1-1	TGTGCCAGCAGCTCCGGGACAGGCGTTATGAACACTGAAGCTTTCTTT	CASSSGTGVMNTEAFF
TRBV9	-	-	TRBJ2-5	TGTGCCAGCAGCGTTGGCCCAGCAGGAGGGCCGCAGACCCAGTACTTC	CASSVGPAGGPQTQYF
TRBV4-1	-	TRBD2	TRBJ2-1	TGCGCCAGCAGCCAAGATCCGGGCGGGAGGCCCAATGAGCAGTTCTTC	CASSQDPGGRPNEQFF
TRBV9	-	TRBD2	TRBJ2-2	TGTGCCAGCAGCCCACCGATCGGCGGGGGAGAGGAGCTGTTTTTT	CASSPPIGGGEELFF
TRBV6-5	-	-	TRBJ1-1	TGTGCCAGCAACAAACTGGGGGGCACTGAAGCTTTCTTT	CASNKLGGTEAFF
TRBV7-9	-	-	TRBJ2-7	TGTGCCAGCAGGGCTGACGGGAGCTCCCACGAGCAGTACTTC	CASRADGSSHEQYF
TRBV7-9	-	-	TRBJ2-4	TGTGCCAGCAGCTCGCCGCAGGGAAACATTCAGTACTTC	CASSSPQGNIQYF
TRBV18	-	-	TRBJ2-5	TGTGCCAGCTCCCGGACGAGGGAGATGGAAGAGACCCAGTACTTC	CASSRTREMEETQYF
TRBV29-1	-	TRBD1	TRBJ2-2	TGCAGCGTCGAGATCGACAGGGTCGGGGAGCTGTTTTTT	CSVEIDRVGELFF
TRBV9	once	-	TRBJ2-5	TGTGCCAGCAGCGTAGGAGGGGCTAGCGCGCAAGAGACCCAGTACTTC	CASSVGGASAQETQYF
TRBV23-1	-	TRBD1	TRBJ1-5	TGCGCCAGCAGTCAATCCCGGAAGGGACAGGGCTGCAATCAGCCCCAGCATTTT	CASSQSRKGQGCNQPQHF
TRBV6-5	-	-	TRBJ2-7	TGTGCCAGCAGTTACGGACTACCGCTCCCGAAGTACGAGCAGTACTTC	CASSYGLPLPKYEQYF
TRBV7-9	-	-	TRBJ2-7	TGTGCCAGCAGCTTGACTACTGAGGAGCAGTACTTC	CASSLTTEEQYF
TRBV5-4	once	-	TRBJ2-7	TGTGCCAGCAGCCATAGACAGGTGGGGGAGCAGTACTTC	CASSHRQVGEQYF
TRBV5-4	-	TRBD2	TRBJ2-2	TGTGCCAGCAGCCCATTAGCGGGAGGGGACACCGGGGAGCTGTTTTTT	CASSPLAGGDTGELFF
TRBV5-6	-	-	TRBJ1-5	TGTGCCAGCAGCCATCTTCAGGGAAATCAGCCCCAGCATTTT	CASSHLQGNQPQHF
TRBV27	-	-	TRBJ2-3	TGTGCCAGCAACCCCGGGACTGTGTATGGTGATACGCAGTATTTT	CASNPGTVYGDTQYF
TRBV7-8	-	TRBD2	TRBJ2-7	TGTGCCAGCAGCTCGTTACTAGCGGGAGTGTACGAGCAGTACTTC	CASSSLLAGVYEQYF
TRBV10-2	-	TRBD1	TRBJ2-7	TGCGCCAGCATAGACAGGGGGCGTCCCCTCTCCTACGAGCAGTACTTC	CASIDRGRPLSYEQYF
TRBV28	-	TRBD1	TRBJ2-7	TGTGCCATACGACAGGGGGCGGACGAGCAGTACTTC	CAIRQGADEQYF
TRBV5-4	-	-	TRBJ2-7	TGTGCCAGCAGCCGTGCGAGGTTTACCAACTACGAGCAGTACTTC	CASSRARFTNYEQYF
TRBV9	-	TRBD1	TRBJ1-1	TGTGCCAGCAACCGGGACAGGGGCATGAACACTGAAGCTTTCTTT	CASNRDRGMNTEAFF
TRBV4-1	-	TRBD1	TRBJ2-5	TGCGCCAGCAGCCAAGTCCCACCGGGACAGCAAGAGACCCAGTACTTC	CASSQVPPGQQETQYF
TRBV5-4	-	-	TRBJ1-4	TGTGCCAGCAGCTTTTCGGGGGGGGCTCCTAATGAAAAACTGTTTTTT	CASSFSGGAPNEKLFF
TRBV5-1	-	TRBD1	TRBJ1-1	TGCGCCAGCAGCTTCCGCAACACAGGGGACACTGAAGCTTTCTTT	CASSFRNTGDTEAFF
TRBV9	-	TRBD2	TRBJ2-1	TGTGCCAGCGGAACTAGCGGGAGGTACTACAATGAGCAGTTCTTC	CASGTSGRYYNEQFF
TRBV5-1	-	TRBD2	TRBJ2-7	TGCGCCAGCAGCTTGGCTTGGGGCGGGAGGGCAGAAGAGCAGTACTTC	CASSLAWGGRAEEQYF
TRBV27	-	-	TRBJ1-6	TGTGCCAGCAGTTCTTCAGGCTCACCCCTCCACTTT	CASSSSGSPLHF
TRBV28	-	-	TRBJ2-1	TGTGCCAGCTACTCGCGTATTACCTACAATGAGCAGTTCTTC	CASYSRITYNEQFF
TRBV9	-	-	TRBJ2-7	TGTGCCAGCAGCGCAACAGGGATGGCCTACGAGCAGTACTTC	CASSATGMAYEQYF
TRBV7-2	-	TRBD1	TRBJ1-1	TGTGCCAGCAGCTTAGACAGGGGGAACACTGAAGCTTTCTTT	CASSLDRGNTEAFF
TRBV3-1/TRBV3-2	once	TRBD1	TRBJ1-4	TGTGCCAGCAGCCTCGGGACAGGGGGTGAAAAACTGTTTTTT	CASSLGTGGEKLFF
TRBV7-2	-	-	TRBJ1-6	TGTGCCAGCAGCTTTATGAAAAACAGGGAGTCACCCCTCCACTTT	CASSFMKNRESPLHF